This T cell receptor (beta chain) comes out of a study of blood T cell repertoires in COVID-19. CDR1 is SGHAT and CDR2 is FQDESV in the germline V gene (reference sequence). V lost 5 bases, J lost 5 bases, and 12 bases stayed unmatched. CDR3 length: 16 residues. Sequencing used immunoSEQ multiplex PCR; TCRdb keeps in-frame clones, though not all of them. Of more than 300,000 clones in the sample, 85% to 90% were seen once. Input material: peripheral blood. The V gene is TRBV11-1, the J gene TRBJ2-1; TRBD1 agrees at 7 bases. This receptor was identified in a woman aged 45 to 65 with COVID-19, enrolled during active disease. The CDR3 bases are TGTGCCAGCAGCGCCCGAGGGACAGACCCTAACAATGAGCAGTTCTTC. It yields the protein CASSARGTDPNNEQFF. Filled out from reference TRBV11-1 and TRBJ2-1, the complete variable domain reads EAEVAQSPRYKITEKSQAVAFWCDPISGHATLYWYRQILGQGPELLVQFQDESVVDDSQLPKDRFSAERLKGVDSTLKIQPAELGDSAMYLCASSARGTDPNNEQFFGPGTRLTVL.